This T cell receptor beta chain was observed in a study of blood T cell repertoires in COVID-19. The overall study: Samples representing acute and convalescent COVID-19 were sourced from the United States, Italy and Spain. PBMCs, B-cell-depleted T cells, or T cells were the source of the cDNA or gDNA that made up the material.

The germline V gene has CDR1 MNHNS and CDR2 SASEGT. The CDR3 consists of 12 residues. The V gene lost 0 bases and the J gene lost 8 bases, with 5 bases spanning the gap. In the study's own analysis: Amplified reference gene primers provided the basis for estimating nucleated cell counts. Clones were read by immunoSEQ multiplex PCR, and TCRdb kept only the in-frame ones, dropping some. Clone size and the V and J calls come from that table; the DNA yielded D and trimming. The sample yields 37,000 or so clones, about 88% seen once. The sample taken for sequencing was peripheral blood. The chain employs TRBV6-1 and TRBJ1-5; D is uncertain. The TCR was taken from a man in his fifties or sixties with active COVID-19. The DNA for the CDR3 is TGTGCCAGCAGTGAAGCAGCTAAGCCCCAGCATTTT. It translates to CASSEAAKPQHF.